Shown below are 7 T cell receptor beta chains from a single sample sequenced in a study of naive and memory T cell subsets. A UMI-containing oligonucleotide was joined by 3' ligation to the TCR cDNA template. Amplification of ligated cDNA took four PCR rounds with SP2 and nested alpha and beta constant primers. TCRdb ran MiXCR on the 5' RACE reads and lists one entry per CDR3 protein. The sample yields 55,000 to 70,000 distinct CDR3 sequences, over 7% seen once. The source is a male donor in good health.

The rearrangement uses TRBV12-3 or TRBV12-4 and TRBJ2-7; D may be TRBD1 (6 bases). V dropped 3 bases and J dropped 5 bases, with 14 bases sitting between them. The CDR3 runs 14 residues. CDR3 DNA: TGTGCCAGCAGTTTGAACCGGGACACACACGAGCAGTACTTC. It specifies CASSLNRDTHEQYF.

The chain is built from TRBV20-1 and TRBJ2-1; D is possibly TRBD2 (5 bases). Per germline, CDR1 DFQATT and CDR2 SNEGSKA (reference sequence). V was shortened by 0 bases and J by 8 bases, with 14 bases between the two germline ends. CDR3 size: 14 residues. DNA for the CDR3: TGCAGTGCTAGAGATCGAACTAGGTCCCATGAGCAGTTCTTC. This translates into CSARDRTRSHEQFF.

In its sample, this clonotype was seen a few times. J is TRBJ2-3 and V is TRBV12-3 or TRBV12-4; D is unclear. CDR3 size: 14 residues. Trimming shortened V by 6 bases and J by 0 bases, and 10 bases separated the two germline ends. CDR3 nucleotide sequence: TGTGCCAGCAGCCGGCTATCTAGCACAGATACGCAGTATTTT. Its translation: CASSRLSSTDTQYF.

This clonotype appeared many times. The gene calls are TRBV5-1 and TRBJ1-2, with 10 bases aligning to TRBD1. With 4 bases clipped from V and 2 bases from J, the junction kept 2 bases outside the gene matches. Germline V CDR1 and CDR2: SGHRS, YFSETQ. CDR3 length: 14 amino acids. The CDR3 sequence is CASSPGQGNYGYTF. The CDR3, as DNA: TGCGCCAGCAGCCCGGGACAGGGGAACTATGGCTACACCTTC.

This sequence joins TRBV6-5 and TRBJ2-7; TRBD2 agrees at 14 bases. V gave up 5 bases and J gave up 7 bases; unmatched junction bases: 13. The CDR3 consists of 17 residues. The germline V gene encodes CDR1 MNHEY and CDR2 SVGAGI. CDR3 loop: CASSPGLAGEISREQYF. The CDR3 nucleotides read TGTGCCAGCAGTCCGGGACTAGCGGGAGAAATATCGAGAGAGCAGTACTTC.

The V gene is TRBV5-1, the J gene TRBJ2-2; possible D gene TRBD1, 6 bases. Germline V gene sequence: CDR1 SGHRS, CDR2 YFSETQ. V dropped 4 bases and J dropped 3 bases, with 10 bases sitting between them. CDR3 size: 14 residues. The CDR3 loop reads CASSLTGYTGELFF. In DNA form, the CDR3 reads TGCGCCAGCAGCCTAACAGGGTACACCGGGGAGCTGTTTTTT.

This clonotype was seen ten or more times. The chain uses TRBV7-2 and TRBJ1-5; maybe TRBD1 (5 bases). The germline V and J ends were trimmed by 5 bases and 6 bases, with 14 bases remaining between them. This CDR3 comprises 14 residues. Germline values: CDR1 SGHTA, CDR2 FQGNSA. For the CDR3, the DNA is TGTGCCAGCAGCCCAGACGTCCAGGGTCAGCCCCAGCATTTT. Its protein product is CASSPDVQGQPQHF. The whole variable domain, filled in from reference TRBV7-2 and TRBJ1-5, reads GAGVSQSPSNKVTEKGKDVELRCDPISGHTALYWYRQSLGQGLEFLIYFQGNSAPDKSGLPSDRFSAERTGGSVSTLTIQRTQQEDSAVYLCASSPDVQGQPQHFGDGTRLSIL.